This is a list of T cell receptor beta chains from one sample in a study of T-cell reconstitution after alpha-beta-depleted transplantation in children. TCRdb redid the calling of the PCR reads with MiXCR, one entry per CDR3 protein. In the table there are fewer than 550,000 distinct CDR3 sequences, 9.5% to 12% of which are singletons. The source was PBMCs, mostly from graft donor cells, collected 180 days after TCRalphabeta/CD19-depleted stem cell transplant. All receptors derive from a female patient between 2 and 15 years old who had a stem cell transplant for aplastic anemia, so the T cells may come from the graft donor. The CDR3 runs from the conserved cysteine through the conserved F or W. The D gene is left open where the match is weak. Clone size is stated in some rows and not others, as once, few, many or a class when expanded.

>TRBD1|TRBJ2-1|TRBV25-1|.
TGTGCCAGCAGTGACTGGACAGGCTACAATGAGCGGTTCTTC
CASSDWTGYNERFF
>.|TRBJ2-7|TRBV29-1|.
TGCAGCGTTGAAAGTGGGGATCGGTACGAGCAGTACTTC
CSVESGDRYEQYF
>.|TRBJ2-5|TRBV7-9|.
TGTGCCAGCAGCCCAGCGGGGACAGCTGAGACCCAGTACTTC
CASSPAGTAETQYF
>TRBD2|TRBJ2-7|TRBV7-8|few
TGTGCCAGCAGCTTAGTAGGGATGACGGGAGGCTTCTACGAGCAGTACTTC
CASSLVGMTGGFYEQYF
>.|TRBJ1-1|TRBV20-1|.
TGCAGTGAAGGAGGGGCGCGAGACACTGAAGCTTTCTTT
CSEGGARDTEAFF
>.|TRBJ2-2|TRBV7-2|few
TGTGCCAGCAGCCCAACACCCACTGCGCAGACCGGGGAGCTGTTTTTT
CASSPTPTAQTGELFF
>.|TRBJ1-2|TRBV18|few
TGTGCCAGCTCACCACGAGGCTACACCTTC
CASSPRGYTF
>.|TRBJ1-5|TRBV28|few
TGTGCCAGCAGTTTAGAGTCGTTTGGCAATCAGCCCCAGCATTTT
CASSLESFGNQPQHF
>TRBD2|TRBJ2-2|TRBV28|few
TGTGCCAGCTATAGGACTAGCCCACTGACCGGGGAGCTGTTTTTT
CASYRTSPLTGELFF
>.|TRBJ2-3|TRBV15|.
TGTGCCACCAGCAGACACGGAGGGACGGGCGATACGCAGTATTTT
CATSRHGGTGDTQYF
>.|TRBJ1-4|TRBV7-9|.
TGTGCCAGCAGCTTAGGGGGACACGAACTGTTTTTT
CASSLGGHELFF
>TRBD2|TRBJ2-1|TRBV27|few
TGTGCCAGCAGTTTTCCCTTTAGCGGGGGGTACAATGAGCAGTTCTTC
CASSFPFSGGYNEQFF